This entry lists 5 T cell receptor beta chains sequenced from one sample in a study of blood T cells in healthy people across ages. A second roughly 6 to 11 cycle PCR used barcoded and J-beta primers. One entry per CDR3 protein results from TCRdb running MiXCR on the 5' RACE reads. The sample has around 400,000 distinct CDR3 sequences, 45% to 65% seen once. Input material: blood. The source is a man in his 60s in good health.

The chain recombines TRBV29-1 with TRBJ2-1; the match to TRBD1 covers 11 bases. This CDR3 contains 13 residues. J gave up 9 bases and V 1 base, and 2 bases lay outside the gene matches. The germline V gene encodes CDR1 SQVTM and CDR2 ANQGSEA. This CDR3 reads CSVEGTGGFEQFF. The CDR3 DNA is TGCAGCGTTGAAGGGACAGGGGGCTTTGAGCAGTTCTTC.

This clonotype was picked up a small number of times. This chain links TRBV20-1 with TRBJ2-1; 8 nucleotides match TRBD1. The V segment lost 5 bases and the J segment 6 bases; nucleotides outside the gene matches: 3. CDR1 and CDR2 from the germline V gene are DFQATT and SNEGSKA (reference sequence). This CDR3 region has 12 residues. This chain's CDR3 is CSAQQGGNEQFF. CDR3 DNA sequence: TGCAGTGCTCAACAGGGGGGCAATGAGCAGTTCTTC.

The chain joins TRBV20-1 to TRBJ2-7; D is tentatively TRBD1 or TRBD2 (5 bases each). Germline-derived CDR1 and CDR2 are DFQATT and SNEGSKA (reference sequence). The CDR3 totals 15 residues. Trimming took 5 bases from V and 3 from J, leaving 20 bases between them. DNA for the CDR3: TGCAGTGCTCTAAAATACCGGGACGGGCACTACGAGCAGTACTTC. Translating gives CSALKYRDGHYEQYF.

The sample holds a few counts of this clonotype. V gene TRBV14 combines with J gene TRBJ1-2; TRBD1 matches at 8 bases. The CDR3 is 15 amino acids. The junction had 4 bases not matched to a gene; V was cut back by 0 bases and J by 4 bases. Germline lookup yields CDR1 SGHDN and CDR2 FVKESK. The DNA of the CDR3 is TGTGCCAGCAGCCAAGATGCAGGGGGCGGCTATGGCTACACCTTC. This codes for CASSQDAGGGYGYTF.

This rearrangement joins TRBV7-6 to TRBJ1-2; TRBD1 agrees at 7 bases. The germline V gene has CDR1 SGHVS and CDR2 FNYEAQ. The ends lost 2 bases at V and 5 bases at J; junction bases unmatched: 5. There are 14 residues in the CDR3. The DNA of the CDR3 is TGTGCCAGCAGCTTAATTACACAGGGGTATGGCTACACCTTC. It encodes CASSLITQGYGYTF.